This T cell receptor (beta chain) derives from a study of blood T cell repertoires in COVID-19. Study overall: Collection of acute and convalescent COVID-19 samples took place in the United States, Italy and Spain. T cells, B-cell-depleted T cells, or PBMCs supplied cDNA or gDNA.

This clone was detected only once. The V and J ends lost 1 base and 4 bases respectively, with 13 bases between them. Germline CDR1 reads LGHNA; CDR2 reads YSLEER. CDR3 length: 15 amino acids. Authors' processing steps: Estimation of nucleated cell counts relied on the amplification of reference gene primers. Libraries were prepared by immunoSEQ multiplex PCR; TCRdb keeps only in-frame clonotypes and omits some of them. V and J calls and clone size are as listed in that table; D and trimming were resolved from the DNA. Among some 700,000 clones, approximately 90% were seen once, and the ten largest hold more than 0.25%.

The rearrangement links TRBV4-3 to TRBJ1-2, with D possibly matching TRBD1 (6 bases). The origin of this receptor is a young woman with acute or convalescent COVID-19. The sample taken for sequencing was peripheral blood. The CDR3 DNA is TGCGCCAGCAGCCAAGTCATAGACAGGATCTATGGCTACACCTTC. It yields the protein CASSQVIDRIYGYTF.